This TCR beta chain is from a study of blood T cell repertoires in COVID-19. Study as a whole: In each case, the material was cDNA or gDNA derived from T cells, B-cell-depleted T cells, or PBMCs.

Turning to this clone: Relative to the germline gene, one junction end is altered; a read error may explain this.

Germline V gives CDR1 SGHTA, CDR2 FQGNSA. The CDR3 consists of 14 residues. Assay: immunoSEQ multiplex PCR; the TCRdb copy retains only in-frame clones and omits some. This sample has some 150,000 clones; almost 90% occur once, and the top ten carry about 2.1%. Sequenced material: peripheral blood. This TCR was sampled from a human donor in a cohort sampled during active COVID-19. The chain is built from TRBV7-2 and TRBJ2-5, with TRBD1 identical over 8 bases. The CDR3 reads CASSTTGAQGTQYF. In nucleotides, the CDR3 is TGTGCCAGCAGCACGACAGGGGCTCAAGGGACCCAGTACTTC.